This T cell receptor (beta chain) was captured in a study of T-cell reconstitution after alpha-beta-depleted transplantation in children (dated by TCRdb to about 2016). Describing the broader study: Using TCR repertoire profiling, the study followed T-cell immune reconstitution in a quantitative way in children after TCRalphabeta/CD19-depleted allogeneic hematopoietic cell transplantation. Points the paper makes about the study in general: The frequencies of hyperexpanded clones fell over the following months, and after one year, T-cell counts and TCRbeta diversity were mostly attributed to newly produced T cells. In some patients, the high TCRbeta diversity seen at day 60 was put down to recipient T cells and intrathymic progenitors that had survived conditioning. About two months after transplant, the apparently early recovery of alphabetaT-cell counts reportedly depended on just several hundred clones that had expanded rapidly and came from non-depleted graft cells.

This clonotype has ten or more counts. No cognate antigen has been identified for it. No base quality values were provided; no much bigger clone lies one nucleotide off. The treatment or condition label here, explained by the study, means: allogeneic hematopoietic cell transplantation with graft depleted of TCRalphabeta T cells and CD19 B cells. Transplant recipients were children who received TCRalphabeta/CD19-depleted allogeneic hematopoietic cell grafts. The receptor library was made with PCR. TCRdb lists the instrument as Illumina HiSeq 2500. TCR library preparation used molecular barcoding, with unique molecular identifiers applied to normalize quantification of the TCRbeta repertoire. Through fastp at Q25 and MiXCR, TCRdb rebuilt clones from the public reads, retaining in-frame beta chains. Merged by CDR3 protein, the rows form single entries marked with the most common genes and DNA. For this sample the table gives more than 300,000 distinct CDR3 sequences, of which roughly 16% were detected only once. The ten largest clones capture around 43% of the sample.

Including the terminal cysteine and phenylalanine, the CDR3 comprises 15 residues. Only the CDR3 region is kept as DNA, spanning 45 bases read in frame from base 1. V trim: 6 bases; J trim: 2 bases; unmatched bases: 6. CDR1 SGHRS and CDR2 YFSETQ are derived from the germline V gene. The input for sequencing was PBMCs, mostly from graft donor cells, taken 360 days after TCRalphabeta/CD19-depleted stem cell transplant. The sequence derives from a male patient aged 2 to 9 who had a stem cell transplant for acute lymphoblastic leukemia, so the T cells may come from the graft donor. The rearrangement joined TRBV5-1 to TRBJ2-1, and TRBD1 matches 9 of the central bases. The CDR3 is CASTNRGPPYNEQFF. The bases read TGCGCCAGCACCAACAGGGGGCCACCCTACAATGAGCAGTTCTTC.